The TCR beta chain under discussion was sequenced for a study of blood T cell repertoires in COVID-19. The overall study: The United States, Italy and Spain provided the acute and convalescent COVID-19 samples. T cells, B-cell-depleted T cells, or PBMCs supplied cDNA or gDNA.

Measured with immunoSEQ multiplex PCR; TCRdb has only the in-frame clones, and not every one. Among more than 95,000 clones listed, around 86% were seen once. This CDR3 comprises 13 residues. This TCR derives from a man older than 75 with active or convalescent COVID-19. Sequenced material: peripheral blood. The chain couples TRBV21-1 to TRBJ1-5; TRBD1, as called in the table, went unchecked against the DNA. TRBV21-1 is a documented pseudogene. Written as DNA, the CDR3 is TGTGCCAGCACCCGACAGGGAAATCAGCCCCAGCATTTT. It specifies CASTRQGNQPQHF.